This TCR beta chain came from a study of shared clonotypes between healthy human individuals. Study-level information: Ranging from 18 to 49 in age, donors were two women and three men.

Remarks on this clone: Its specificity is not known.

General study findings and limits: Clonotype sharing levels among donors were expected to vary with sequencing depth. Generally, naive subsets (rather than memory subsets) showed larger estimated richness.

Germline V CDR1 and CDR2: SGHTA, FQGNSA. This CDR3 is built from 15 residues. The germline V and J ends were trimmed by 1 base and 0 bases, with 9 bases remaining between them. Samples underwent the assay at deep level. The data were produced by immunoSEQ multiplex PCR, yet TCRdb's version contains in-frame clones alone and is incomplete. The table shows 2 million to 2.5 million clones, with approximately 96% occurring only once. The sequence came from a man younger than 35 in good health. Sequences were obtained from naive CD4+ T cells sorted from blood. The subset is: CD45RA+ positively selected. The chain carries TRBV7-2 and TRBJ1-2, with D possibly matching TRBD1 (5 bases). The CDR3 DNA follows: TGTGCCAGCAGCTTAGTTTGGGGGGCTAACTATGGCTACACCTTC. This encodes CASSLVWGANYGYTF.